The 17 T cell receptor beta chains given below trace back to one sample, sequenced in a study of PD-L1 blockade in urothelial cancer. Method: immunoSEQ multiplex PCR; TCRdb's copy keeps in-frame clones and lacks some. The sample has about 84,000 clones, approximately 91% seen once. This sample comprised PBMCs, obtained around atezolizumab (anti-PD-L1) treatment. The source of these receptors is a man aged 55-75 years with urothelial cancer.

V is TRBV9 and J is TRBJ2-1; a weak D match, TRBD1 (6 bases). V lost 0 bases to trimming and J lost 2 bases, with 12 bases between them. CDR1 is SGDLS and CDR2 is YYNGEE in the germline V gene. The CDR3 length is 16 residues. In nucleotides, the CDR3 is TGTGCCAGCAGCGTAGAGGTGGGGGCGGCCTACAATGAGCAGTTCTTC. Its protein is CASSVEVGAAYNEQFF.

The rearrangement links TRBV5-6 to TRBJ2-6; 8 bases map to TRBD1. Germline V CDR1 and CDR2: SGHDT, YYEEEE. The ends lost 3 bases at V and 2 bases at J; junction bases unmatched: 1. The CDR3 contains 15 residues. The CDR3 loop reads CASSWTGTGANVLTF. CDR3 DNA sequence: TGTGCCAGCAGCTGGACAGGGACTGGGGCCAACGTCCTGACTTTC.

The chain employs TRBV4-2 and TRBJ2-7; D possibly corresponds to TRBD1 (6 bases). Germline assignment: CDR1 LGHNA and CDR2 YNFKEQ. The CDR3 length is 14 residues. Trimming stripped 3 bases from V and 5 bases from J, with 14 bases between. The CDR3 spells CASSQDDRRNEQYF. The CDR3 region has the DNA TGTGCCAGCAGCCAGGATGACAGGAGGAACGAGCAGTACTTC.

The V call is TRBV4-3, the J call TRBJ2-5, with TRBD2 as a possible D gene (6 bases). There are 17 residues in the CDR3. CDR1 and CDR2 (germline): LGHNA, YSLEER. Trimming pared 1 base from V and 5 bases from J, leaving 20 bases between. In nucleotides, the CDR3 is TGCGCCAGCAGCCAAGGAATTTCGGGATATGGGGGGGAGACCCAGTACTTC. This codes for CASSQGISGYGGETQYF.

The V gene is TRBV7-9, the J gene TRBJ1-2, with TRBD1 matching 9 bases. Germline CDR1 and CDR2: SEHNR and FQNEAQ (reference sequence). V shed 5 bases, J shed 4 bases, and the junction held 5 bases outside the gene matches. This CDR3 is built from 14 residues. The CDR3 spells CASSLGDRAYGYTF. The CDR3 nucleotides read TGTGCCAGCAGCCTGGGGGACAGGGCCTATGGCTACACCTTC.

This chain joins TRBV29-1 and TRBJ2-2, with 11 bases that match TRBD1. The ends lost 7 bases at V and 5 bases at J; junction bases unmatched: 3. The CDR3 is 13 residues long. Germline V gene data show CDR1 as SQVTM and CDR2 as ANQGSEA. The CDR3 loop is CSGGQGATGELFF. Here the CDR3 DNA reads TGCAGCGGTGGACAGGGGGCAACCGGGGAGCTGTTTTTT.

This clone appeared a single time. V is TRBV2 and J is TRBJ1-1; 7 bases are shared with TRBD1. CDR1 is SNHLY, CDR2 FYNNEI, per germline. This CDR3 is built from 13 residues. V lost 6 bases, J lost 5 bases, and 6 bases stayed unmatched. CDR3 sequence: CASRGDRATEAFF. The CDR3 DNA is TGTGCCAGCAGAGGAGACAGGGCAACTGAAGCTTTCTTT. The variable domain in full, completed from reference TRBV2 and TRBJ1-1, reads EPEVTQTPSHQVTQMGQEVILRCVPISNHLYFYWYRQILGQKVEFLVSFYNNEISEKSEIFDDQFSVERPDGSNFTLKIRSTKLEDSAMYFCASRGDRATEAFFGQGTRLTVV.

CDR3 nucleotide sequence: TGTGCCAGCAGCTCAGACGGAGGAGGCTACACTGAAGCTTTCTTT. This sequence encodes CASSSDGGGYTEAFF. This chain joins TRBV7-3 and TRBJ1-1; D gene ambiguous. Trimming removed 4 bases from V and 3 bases from J, with 15 bases in between. This CDR3 is 15 amino acids long. The germline gives CDR1 SGHTA, CDR2 FQGTGA.

The V and J genes are TRBV5-6 and TRBJ2-3; 11 bases match TRBD2. This CDR3 spans 16 amino acids. The V gene's germline CDR1 is SGHDT and CDR2 YYEEEE. J lost 6 bases, V lost 0 bases, and 6 bases had no gene match. The CDR3 sequence is CASSLGLAGGRDTQYF. CDR3 coding DNA: TGTGCCAGCAGCTTGGGCCTAGCGGGGGGCCGGGATACGCAGTATTTT.

The chain joins TRBV4-3 to TRBJ2-6, with a possible D match to TRBD2 (6 bases). The germline gives CDR1 LGHNA, CDR2 YSLEER. V was trimmed by 5 bases and J by 0 bases, leaving 14 bases between them. The CDR3 is 17 residues long. The CDR3 spells CASSGTYGGSGANVLTF. Here the CDR3 DNA reads TGCGCCAGCAGCGGGACTTACGGGGGCTCTGGGGCCAACGTCCTGACTTTC.

The chain has TRBV6-6 and TRBJ1-5, with a tentative D call TRBD1 (6 bases). This CDR3 has 13 residues. Per germline, CDR1 MNHNY and CDR2 SVGAGI (reference sequence). Trimming took 8 bases from V and 2 from J, leaving 10 bases between them. The CDR3 nucleotides read TGTGCCAGCGGGGACACGGGCAATCAGCCCCAGCATTTT. This codes for CASGDTGNQPQHF.

This clone was recorded once. The chain combines TRBV5-6 with TRBJ2-1; 8 bases map to TRBD2. CDR1 and CDR2 from the germline V gene are SGHDT and YYEEEE. This CDR3 spans 14 amino acids. The V segment lost 1 base and the J segment 8 bases; nucleotides outside the gene matches: 5. The CDR3 bases are TGTGCCAGCAGCTTGTCCGGGAGGGTCGATGAGCAGTTCTTC. Its protein product is CASSLSGRVDEQFF. The variable domain in full, with the rest retrieved from reference TRBV5-6 and TRBJ2-1, is DAGVTQSPTHLIKTRGQQVTLRCSPKSGHDTVSWYQQALGQGPQFIFQYYEEEERQRGNFPDRFSGHQFPNYSSELNVNALLLGDSALYLCASSLSGRVDEQFFGPGTRLTVL.

This chain links TRBV2 with TRBJ2-7, with 9 bases that match TRBD1. The CDR3 has 15 residues. The germline CDR1 and CDR2 sequences are SNHLY and FYNNEI. After removal of 4 bases from V and 4 bases from J, the junction contained 8 bases not matched to a gene. Here the CDR3 DNA reads TGTGCCAGCAGTGGCACAGGGGGCGCTAGATACGAGCAGTACTTC. Translation: CASSGTGGARYEQYF.

The rearrangement uses TRBV7-2 and TRBJ2-3; 9 bases map to TRBD2. Germline V gene sequence: CDR1 SGHTA, CDR2 FQGNSA. Trimming cost V 1 base and J 8 bases; bases outside gene matches: 4. The CDR3 has 14 residues. The CDR3 loop reads CASSLGGLAGTQYF. The CDR3 DNA is TGTGCCAGCAGCTTAGGGGGACTAGCCGGTACGCAGTATTTT.

V is TRBV6-6 and J is TRBJ1-5, with 7 bases matching TRBD1. Losses at the gene ends were 6 bases for V and 4 bases for J; bases not matched to a gene: 6. This CDR3 has 14 amino acids. Per the germline V gene, CDR1 is MNHNY and CDR2 is SVGAGI (reference sequence). The CDR3 spells CASRGQEMNQPQHF. The CDR3 coding sequence is TGTGCCAGCAGAGGACAGGAGATGAATCAGCCCCAGCATTTT.

The CDR3 DNA reads TGTGCCAGCAGCGCTGGACAGTCAGGGGCTGAAGCTTTCTTT. Protein product: CASSAGQSGAEAFF. V and J are TRBV5-6 and TRBJ1-1; weak D call: TRBD1 (6 bases). This CDR3 spans 14 amino acids. V gave up 4 bases and J gave up 6 bases, with 16 bases separating them. CDR1 and CDR2 from the germline V gene are SGHDT and YYEEEE.

The chain combines TRBV10-1 with TRBJ1-4, with 7 bases matching TRBD1. J lost 4 bases, V lost 5 bases, and 10 bases had no gene match. The germline V gene encodes CDR1 WNHNN and CDR2 SYGVQD (reference sequence). This CDR3 has 16 amino acids. CDR3: CASSPVRDRDNEKLFF. The CDR3 coding sequence is TGCGCCAGCAGTCCAGTCCGGGACAGAGATAATGAAAAACTGTTTTTT.